Reported below is one T cell receptor beta chain. Its target is not known. This entry is derived from a study of shared clonotypes between healthy human individuals. Whole-study results and caveats: As a rule, naive subsets had a larger estimated richness than memory subsets. A reduction in generation probabilities was seen for non-shared clonotypes relative to those shared by all four donors.

J gave up 7 bases and V 6 bases, and 3 bases lay outside the gene matches. The germline CDR1 and CDR2 sequences are LNHDA and SQIVND (reference sequence). CDR3 length: 13 residues. The deep-level immunoSEQ assay was used. Profiling relied on immunoSEQ multiplex PCR, and the TCRdb table lists in-frame clones only, not all of them. The table has about 2.3 million clones, approximately 93% seen once. The genes are TRBV19 and TRBJ1-4, with TRBD1 matching 9 bases. This TCR was recovered from a man younger than 30 in good health. Some clones in this sample may be carry-over from other donors' samples. The sequenced sample consisted of naive CD4+ T cells from PBMCs. Subset noted: CD45RA+ positively selected. For the CDR3, the DNA is TGTGCCAGTAGCCGGGACAGGGTTGAAAAACTGTTTTTT. Translated, it gives CASSRDRVEKLFF.